These T cell receptor beta chains were read from a single sample in a study of T cells in Graves' hyperthyroidism and ophthalmopathy. In TCRdb, the multiplex PCR reads were re-called with MiXCR into one record per CDR3 protein. The table lists around 570,000 distinct CDR3 sequences, less than 20% of them singletons, with approximately 50% in the top ten. The specimen was blood. These TCRs come from a man aged 40-55 years with Graves' ophthalmopathy. The CDR3 runs from the conserved cysteine through the conserved F or W. The D gene is left open where the match is weak.

j_call,v_call,d_call,cdr3_aa
TRBJ1-2,TRBV19,.,CASRNVKRGYTF
TRBJ1-2,TRBV10-3,TRBD1,CAISDIQGTYGYTF
TRBJ2-1,TRBV9,TRBD2,CASSVGGTREDEQFF
TRBJ2-3,TRBV6-5,.,CASSYIGEADTQYF
TRBJ2-5,TRBV12-3/TRBV12-4,TRBD2,CASTPLAGGTQYF
TRBJ2-5,TRBV29-1,TRBD1,CSVTGQAERTQYF
TRBJ2-2,TRBV4-3,.,CASSQDLYKRPSNTGELFF
TRBJ2-7,TRBV19,.,CASTPRGISYEQYF
TRBJ1-1,TRBV12-3/TRBV12-4,TRBD1,CASSQGGWSTEAFF
TRBJ2-3,TRBV20-1,TRBD2,CSAPGLAGGPDTQYF
TRBJ2-1,TRBV28,TRBD2,CASSFLYVAGIYNEQFF
TRBJ1-6,TRBV4-3,.,CASSQDGGNGSPLHF
TRBJ2-7,TRBV5-1,.,CASSLGLGGKGHEQYF
TRBJ2-1,TRBV10-3,TRBD2,CAISESLTSGGEQFF
TRBJ2-2,TRBV7-9,TRBD1,CASSLPGGQGQTGELFF
TRBJ2-1,TRBV7-2,TRBD2,CASSFVSGGAYEQFF
TRBJ1-5,TRBV2,.,CASSASGTHSNQPQHF
TRBJ2-1,TRBV14,.,CASSQDFASNEQFF
TRBJ1-6,TRBV2,.,CAISGYNSPLHF
TRBJ2-3,TRBV7-3,.,CASSLQGGYSDTQYF
TRBJ2-1,TRBV11-3,TRBD2,CASSPRIGLAGPYNEQFF
TRBJ2-5,TRBV6-1,TRBD2,CASSRRGDLETQYF
TRBJ2-1,TRBV6-2/TRBV6-3,.,CASNPDSYNEQFF
TRBJ2-1,TRBV19,TRBD2,CASSIGGTNKFF
TRBJ1-2,TRBV6-6,.,CASSYFSRNYGYTF
TRBJ2-7,TRBV2,TRBD1,CASRTGTGGYEQYF
TRBJ1-5,TRBV19,.,CASTSRGGLGNQPQHF